The source of this T cell receptor (beta chain) is a study of cytomegalovirus exposure and HLA in healthy donors. Study-wide points: First-cohort TCR clusters tended to co-occur in the roughly 130 validation repertoires, a later analysis found.

V gave up 5 bases and J gave up 3 bases; unmatched junction bases: 9. Germline V gene sequence: CDR1 SGHAT, CDR2 FQNNGV. The CDR3 covers 16 residues. A remark on this clone: Its antigen is not identified.

The method was immunoSEQ multiplex PCR; TCRdb's version includes in-frame clones alone and lacks a portion of them. The sample includes about 160,000 clones, roughly nine tenths of them seen just once. The donors formed part of the approximately 120-subject validation cohort, distinct from the approximately 630-subject first cohort. The chain combines TRBV11-2 with TRBJ2-5, with 10 bases lining up with TRBD2. This receptor was obtained from a woman aged 30 to 39 in good health and CMV-seronegative. The specimen was PBMCs. CDR3 sequence: CASSPIGLAGEETQYF. CDR3 DNA sequence: TGTGCCAGCAGCCCGATAGGGCTAGCGGGGGAAGAGACCCAGTACTTC.